These 2 T cell receptor beta chains were sequenced from one sample in a study of blood T cell repertoires in COVID-19. The assay was immunoSEQ multiplex PCR, and TCRdb's table has in-frame clones only and misses some. The sample lists 150,000 to 200,000 clones, 70% to 90% occurring once. The sequenced sample consisted of peripheral blood. The receptors were gathered from a man in his forties with active or convalescent COVID-19.

The rearrangement joins TRBV3-1 (or the pseudogene TRBV3-2) to TRBJ2-1; 9 bases align to TRBD1. The germline V gene has CDR1 LGHDT and CDR2 YNNKEL (reference sequence). Trimming at V came to 1 base and at J to 7 bases, leaving 5 bases not matched to a gene. The CDR3 has 15 amino acids. CDR3 residues: CASSQGQGVQNEQFF. The CDR3 DNA is TGTGCCAGCAGCCAAGGACAGGGGGTACAAAATGAGCAGTTCTTC.

This clone was observed a single time. The rearrangement uses TRBV11-3 and TRBJ2-6, with D possibly TRBD2 on 5 matching bases. CDR1 and CDR2 (germline): SGHNT, YENEEA. The CDR3 contains 14 residues. V lost 8 bases and J lost 4, with 12 bases in between. CDR3 DNA sequence: TGTGCCAGCGCCACCACGGGGGGGGCCAACGTCCTGACTTTC. This sequence encodes CASATTGGANVLTF.